This T cell receptor (beta chain) was obtained from a study of STAT3 mutations in large granular lymphocyte leukemia. Study outcomes and limitations: At least one immunodominant TCR beta clonotype appeared in every T-cell large granular lymphocyte leukemia patient.

Between the trimmed V and J ends, which lost 5 bases and 5 bases, there was a span of 12 bases. This CDR3 comprises 12 residues. In germline, CDR1 is SQVTM, CDR2 ANQGSEA. This clone was counted a single time. Its antigen is undetermined. Here immunoSEQ multiplex PCR was the method, and the copy in TCRdb shows in-frame clones only, minus some. Here the sample spans about 12,000 clones, 76% being singletons. What was sequenced was peripheral blood mononuclear cells. The genes are TRBV29-1 and TRBJ2-5; possibly TRBD1 for D (6 bases). The sequence was collected from a man between 60 and 75 years old with T-cell large granular lymphocyte leukemia. Some clones in this sample may be carry-over from other donors' samples. The CDR3 coding sequence is TGCAGCGTTACAGGGTCTGGGGAGACCCAGTACTTC. This codes for CSVTGSGETQYF.